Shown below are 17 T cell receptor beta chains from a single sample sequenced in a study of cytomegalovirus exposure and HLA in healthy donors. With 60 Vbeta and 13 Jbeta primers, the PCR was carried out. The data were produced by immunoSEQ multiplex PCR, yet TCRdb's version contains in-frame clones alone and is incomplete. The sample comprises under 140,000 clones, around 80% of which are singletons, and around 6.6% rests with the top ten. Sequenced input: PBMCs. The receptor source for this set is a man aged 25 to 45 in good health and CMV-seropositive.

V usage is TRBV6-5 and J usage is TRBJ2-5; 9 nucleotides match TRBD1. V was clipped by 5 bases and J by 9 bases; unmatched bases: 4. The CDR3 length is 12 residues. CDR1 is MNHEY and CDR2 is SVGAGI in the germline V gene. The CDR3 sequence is CASSPGQGPQYF. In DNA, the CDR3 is TGTGCCAGCAGTCCGGGACAGGGCCCCCAGTACTTC.

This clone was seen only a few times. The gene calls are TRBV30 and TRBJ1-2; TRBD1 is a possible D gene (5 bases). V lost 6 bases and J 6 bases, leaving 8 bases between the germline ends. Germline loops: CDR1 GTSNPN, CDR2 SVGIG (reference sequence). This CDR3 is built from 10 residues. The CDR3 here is CACTGNGYTF. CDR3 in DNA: TGTGCCTGTACAGGAAATGGCTACACCTTC.

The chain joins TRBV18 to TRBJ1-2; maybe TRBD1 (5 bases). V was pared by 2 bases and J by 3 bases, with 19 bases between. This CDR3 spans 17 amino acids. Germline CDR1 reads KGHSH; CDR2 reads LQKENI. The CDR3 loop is CASSPAGGPRFDYGYTF. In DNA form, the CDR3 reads TGTGCCAGCTCACCAGCCGGGGGACCGCGCTTTGACTATGGCTACACCTTC.

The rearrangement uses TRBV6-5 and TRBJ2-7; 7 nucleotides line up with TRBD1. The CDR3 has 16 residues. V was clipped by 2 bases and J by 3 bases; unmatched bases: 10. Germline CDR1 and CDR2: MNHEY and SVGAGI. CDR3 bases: TGTGCCAGCAGTTACGAAGTGACAGGGCTTATCTACGAGCAGTACTTC. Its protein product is CASSYEVTGLIYEQYF.

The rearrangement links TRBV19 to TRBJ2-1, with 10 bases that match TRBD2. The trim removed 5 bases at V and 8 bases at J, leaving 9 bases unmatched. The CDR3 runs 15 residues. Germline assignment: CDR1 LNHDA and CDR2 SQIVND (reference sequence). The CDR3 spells CASSFGTSVNHEQFF. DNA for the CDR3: TGTGCCAGTAGTTTCGGGACTAGCGTCAACCATGAGCAGTTCTTC. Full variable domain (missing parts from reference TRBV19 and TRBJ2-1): DGGITQSPKYLFRKEGQNVTLSCEQNLNHDAMYWYRQDPGQGLRLIYYSQIVNDFQKGDIAEGYSVSREKKESFPLTVTSAQKNPTAFYLCASSFGTSVNHEQFFGPGTRLTVL.

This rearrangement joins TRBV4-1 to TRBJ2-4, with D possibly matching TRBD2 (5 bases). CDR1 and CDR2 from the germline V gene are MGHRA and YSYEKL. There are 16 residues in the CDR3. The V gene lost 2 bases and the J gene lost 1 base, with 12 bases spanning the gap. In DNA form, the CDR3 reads TGCGCCAGCAGCCAACCTGGACGGGATGCCAAAAACATTCAGTACTTC. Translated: CASSQPGRDAKNIQYF.

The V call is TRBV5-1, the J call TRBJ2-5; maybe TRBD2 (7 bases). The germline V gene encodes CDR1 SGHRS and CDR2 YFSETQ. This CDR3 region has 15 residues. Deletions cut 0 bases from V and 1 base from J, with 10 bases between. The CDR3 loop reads CASSLGGGPQETQYF. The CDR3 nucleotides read TGCGCCAGCAGCTTGGGGGGGGGCCCCCAAGAGACCCAGTACTTC.

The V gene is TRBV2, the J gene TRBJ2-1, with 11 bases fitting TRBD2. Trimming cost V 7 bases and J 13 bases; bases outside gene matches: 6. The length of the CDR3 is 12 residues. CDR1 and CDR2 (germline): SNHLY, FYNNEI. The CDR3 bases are TGTGCCAGCACCGTTAGCGGGGGGGCACAGTTCTTC. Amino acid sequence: CASTVSGGAQFF.

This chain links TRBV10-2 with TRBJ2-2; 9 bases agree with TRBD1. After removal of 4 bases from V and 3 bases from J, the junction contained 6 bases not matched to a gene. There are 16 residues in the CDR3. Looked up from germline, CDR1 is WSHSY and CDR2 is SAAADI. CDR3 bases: TGCGCCAGCAGTGCGCGCAGACAGGGGGACACCGGGGAGCTGTTTTTT. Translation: CASSARRQGDTGELFF.

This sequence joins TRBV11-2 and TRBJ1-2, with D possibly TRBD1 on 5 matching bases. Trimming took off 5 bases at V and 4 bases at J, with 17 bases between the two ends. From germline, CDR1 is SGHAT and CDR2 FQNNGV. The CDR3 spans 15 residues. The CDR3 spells CASSPTVGGAYGYTF. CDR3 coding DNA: TGTGCCAGCAGCCCCACGGTCGGGGGAGCCTATGGCTACACCTTC.

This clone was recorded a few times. The CDR3 DNA sequence: TGTGCCTGGGCCGCAAGAACAGGCACCTATGGAAACACCATATATTTT. Translating gives CAWAARTGTYGNTIYF. This chain links TRBV30 with TRBJ1-3, with D tentatively TRBD1 (5 bases). The germline CDR1 and CDR2 sequences are GTSNPN and SVGIG (reference sequence). There are 16 residues in the CDR3. Trimming pared 5 bases from V and 3 bases from J, leaving 20 bases between.

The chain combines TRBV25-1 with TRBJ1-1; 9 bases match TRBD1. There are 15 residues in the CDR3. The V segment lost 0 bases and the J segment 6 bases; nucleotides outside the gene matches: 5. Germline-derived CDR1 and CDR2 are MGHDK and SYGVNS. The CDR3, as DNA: TGTGCCAGCAGTGAATATTCGGGACAGGGAGCTGAAGCTTTCTTT. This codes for CASSEYSGQGAEAFF.

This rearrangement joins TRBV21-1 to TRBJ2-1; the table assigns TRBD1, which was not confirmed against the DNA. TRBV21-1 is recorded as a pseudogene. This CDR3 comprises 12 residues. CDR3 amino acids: CASSYRVNEQFF. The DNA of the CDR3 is TGTGCCAGCAGCTACAGGGTTAATGAGCAGTTCTTC.

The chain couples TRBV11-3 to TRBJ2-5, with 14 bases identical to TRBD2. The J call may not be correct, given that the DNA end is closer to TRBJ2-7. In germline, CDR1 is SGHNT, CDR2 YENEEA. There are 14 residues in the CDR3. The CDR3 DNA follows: TGTGCCAGCAGCTCGGGACTAGCGGGGGACGAGCAGTACTTC. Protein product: CASSSGLAGDEQYF.

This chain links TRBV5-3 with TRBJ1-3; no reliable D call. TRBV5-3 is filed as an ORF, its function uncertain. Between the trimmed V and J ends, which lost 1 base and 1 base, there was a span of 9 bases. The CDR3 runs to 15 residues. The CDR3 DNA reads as TGTGCCAGAAGCTTGCGGGAGAGGTCTGGAAACACCATATATTTT. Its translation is CARSLRERSGNTIYF.

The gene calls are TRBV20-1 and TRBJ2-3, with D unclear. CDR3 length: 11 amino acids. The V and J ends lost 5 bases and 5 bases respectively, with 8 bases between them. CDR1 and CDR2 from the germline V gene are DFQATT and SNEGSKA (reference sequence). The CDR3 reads CSASSRDTQYF. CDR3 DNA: TGCAGTGCTTCCTCTCGAGATACGCAGTATTTT.

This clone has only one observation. The DNA for the CDR3 is TGTGCCAGCAGCAAACCTACATCGGCTAGCGGGGGTACCGGGGAGCTGTTTTTT. Translation: CASSKPTSASGGTGELFF. This rearrangement joins TRBV7-3 to TRBJ2-2; 10 bases are a match to TRBD2. This CDR3 is built from 18 residues. Looked up from germline, CDR1 is SGHTA and CDR2 is FQGTGA. V dropped 5 bases and J dropped 5; count of bases not matched to a gene: 14.